The 5 T cell receptor beta chains given below trace back to one sample, sequenced in a study of cytomegalovirus exposure and HLA in healthy donors. The table came from immunoSEQ multiplex PCR; TCRdb's copy has only in-frame clones and leaves some out. The sample comprises under 75,000 clones, about 91% of which are singletons, and about 5.2% rests with the top ten. Material: PBMCs. These receptors all stem from a man younger than 35 in good health and CMV-seropositive.

CDR3: CASSLAPPTKTYEQYF. In nucleotides, the CDR3 is TGTGCCAGCAGCTTAGCGCCCCCCACTAAGACCTACGAGCAGTACTTC. V usage is TRBV7-9 and J usage is TRBJ2-7; D ambiguous. The germline gives CDR1 SEHNR, CDR2 FQNEAQ (reference sequence). This CDR3 comprises 16 residues. V lost 0 bases and J lost 2, with 14 bases in between.

The CDR3 nucleotides read TGTGCCTGGAAGGGGACAGCGTTGGTCACCGGGGAGCTGTTTTTT. This gives the protein CAWKGTALVTGELFF. This rearrangement joins TRBV30 to TRBJ2-2; TRBD1 aligns across 7 bases. Trimming took 4 bases from V and 4 from J; bases not matched to a gene: 9. The CDR3 covers 15 residues. The germline gives CDR1 GTSNPN, CDR2 SVGIG (reference sequence).

The chain carries TRBV18 and TRBJ2-2, with TRBD1 identical over 8 bases. Trimming took 6 bases from V and 10 from J; bases not matched to a gene: 13. The CDR3 spans 15 residues. Germline assignment: CDR1 KGHSH and CDR2 LQKENI. This chain's CDR3 is CASSSDREVREELFF. The CDR3 DNA is TGTGCCAGCTCGTCGGACAGGGAGGTTCGGGAGGAGCTGTTTTTT.

The chain recombines TRBV5-5 with TRBJ2-5, with 13 bases that match TRBD2. The CDR3 consists of 18 residues. CDR1 is SGHKS, CDR2 YYEKEE, per germline (reference sequence). V dropped 5 bases and J dropped 5; count of bases not matched to a gene: 15. The DNA of the CDR3 is TGTGCCAGCAGACAGGGAACTAGCGGGAGGGCGGGCGAGGAGACCCAGTACTTC. Its protein product is CASRQGTSGRAGEETQYF. Based on the CDR3 plus reference TRBV5-5 and TRBJ2-5, the full variable domain is DAGVTQSPTHLIKTRGQQVTLRCSPISGHKSVSWYQQVLGQGPQFIFQYYEKEERGRGNFPDRFSARQFPNYSSELNVNALLLGDSALYLCASRQGTSGRAGEETQYFGPGTRLLVL.

Worth noting for this clone: Different DNA sequences within this sample yield the same CDR3. This sequence joins TRBV28 and TRBJ2-3, with 7 bases fitting TRBD2. V lost 1 base to trimming and J lost 2 bases; unmatched junction nucleotides: 3. CDR3 length: 15 amino acids. CDR1 is MDHEN, CDR2 SYDVKM, per germline. The CDR3 protein is CASSLLAGVTDTQYF. Written as DNA, the CDR3 is TGTGCCAGCAGTTTATTAGCGGGCGTCACAGATACGCAGTATTTT.